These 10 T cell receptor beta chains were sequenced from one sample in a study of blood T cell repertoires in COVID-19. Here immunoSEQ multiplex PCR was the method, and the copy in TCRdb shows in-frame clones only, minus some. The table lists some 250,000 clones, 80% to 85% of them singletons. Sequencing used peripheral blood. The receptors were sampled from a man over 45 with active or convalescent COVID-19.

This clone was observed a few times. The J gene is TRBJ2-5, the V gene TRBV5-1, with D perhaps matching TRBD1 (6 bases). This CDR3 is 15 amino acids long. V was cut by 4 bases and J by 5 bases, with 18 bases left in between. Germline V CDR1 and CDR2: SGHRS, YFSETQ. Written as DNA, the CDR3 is TGCGCCAGCAGCCTTACACCGGGACATAGGGAGACCCAGTACTTC. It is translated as CASSLTPGHRETQYF.

The CDR3 nucleotides are TGTGCCAGCAGTGAGATGGGGGCCGGTTCACCCCTCCACTTT. It codes for CASSEMGAGSPLHF. The rearrangement links TRBV2 to TRBJ1-6; D possibly corresponds to TRBD1 (6 bases). This CDR3 spans 14 amino acids. The germline V gene encodes CDR1 SNHLY and CDR2 FYNNEI. V lost 3 bases and J 9 bases, leaving 12 bases between the germline ends.

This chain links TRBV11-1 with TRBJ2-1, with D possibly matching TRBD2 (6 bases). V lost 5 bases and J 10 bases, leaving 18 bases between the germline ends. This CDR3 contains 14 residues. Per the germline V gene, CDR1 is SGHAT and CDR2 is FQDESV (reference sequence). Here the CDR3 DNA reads TGTGCCAGCAGCCAAGCGGGTACAGTTCGGGAGCAGTTCTTC. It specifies CASSQAGTVREQFF.

In DNA, the CDR3 is TGTGCCAGCAGCCACCCCGACAGGGGGAATTCACCCCTCCACTTT. Protein: CASSHPDRGNSPLHF. J is TRBJ1-6 and V is TRBV4-2, with 9 nucleotides matching TRBD1. The V and J ends lost 3 bases and 7 bases, in that order; junction bases with no gene match: 4. Germline CDR1 LGHNA, CDR2 YNFKEQ. The CDR3 sequence is 15 residues long.

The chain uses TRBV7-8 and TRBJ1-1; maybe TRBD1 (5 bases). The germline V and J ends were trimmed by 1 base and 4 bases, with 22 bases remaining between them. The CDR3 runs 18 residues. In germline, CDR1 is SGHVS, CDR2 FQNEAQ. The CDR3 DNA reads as TGTGCCAGCAGCTTAGACTCTCGGGCAGGACCAAGGGGCACTGAAGCTTTCTTT. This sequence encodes CASSLDSRAGPRGTEAFF.

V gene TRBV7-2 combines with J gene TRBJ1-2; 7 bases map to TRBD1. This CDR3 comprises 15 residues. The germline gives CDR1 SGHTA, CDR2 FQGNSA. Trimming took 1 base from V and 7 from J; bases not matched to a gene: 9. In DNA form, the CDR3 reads TGTGCCAGCAGCTTAGAGCCAGGGGGAGGTTCTGGCTACACCTTC. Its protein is CASSLEPGGGSGYTF. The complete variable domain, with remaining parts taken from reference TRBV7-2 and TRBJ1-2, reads GAGVSQSPSNKVTEKGKDVELRCDPISGHTALYWYRQSLGQGLEFLIYFQGNSAPDKSGLPSDRFSAERTGGSVSTLTIQRTQQEDSAVYLCASSLEPGGGSGYTFGSGTRLTVV.

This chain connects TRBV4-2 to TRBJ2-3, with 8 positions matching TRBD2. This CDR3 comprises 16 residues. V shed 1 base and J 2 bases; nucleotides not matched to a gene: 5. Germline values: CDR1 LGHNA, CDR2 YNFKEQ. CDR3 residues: CASSQGGGGPTDTQYF. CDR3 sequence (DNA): TGTGCCAGCAGCCAAGGCGGCGGGGGGCCCACAGATACGCAGTATTTT.

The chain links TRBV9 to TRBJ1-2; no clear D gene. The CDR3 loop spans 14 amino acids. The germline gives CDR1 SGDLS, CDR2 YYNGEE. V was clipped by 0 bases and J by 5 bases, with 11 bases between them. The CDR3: CASSVGTFAYGYTF. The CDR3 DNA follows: TGTGCCAGCAGCGTAGGAACCTTCGCGTATGGCTACACCTTC.

The CDR3 bases are TGTGCCACGAAACAAATGGGACAGGTCTACGAGCAGTACTTC. It encodes CATKQMGQVYEQYF. The chain employs TRBV10-3 and TRBJ2-7; 8 bases fit TRBD1. Germline V CDR1 and CDR2: ENHRY, SYGVKD. The CDR3 totals 14 residues. V lost 10 bases and J lost 3; bases outside the gene matches: 11.

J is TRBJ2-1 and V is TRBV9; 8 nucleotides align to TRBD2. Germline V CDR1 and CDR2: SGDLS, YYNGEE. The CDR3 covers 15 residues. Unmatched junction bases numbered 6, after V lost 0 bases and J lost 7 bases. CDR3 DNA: TGTGCCAGCAGCGTAGGGCGGGGGGCTAGGAATGAGCAGTTCTTC. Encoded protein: CASSVGRGARNEQFF.